The following is a TCR beta chain sequence with its context. Its specificity is unknown. This entry belongs to a study of T cells after yellow fever vaccination. Deletions cut 6 bases from V and 0 bases from J, with 21 bases between. Germline lookup yields CDR1 SQVTM and CDR2 ANQGSEA. The CDR3 covers 17 residues. As TCR cDNA was made by 5'RACE template switching, a universal primer site and UMIs were added. Via MiXCR, TCRdb re-called the 5' RACE reads, giving one row per CDR3 protein. The sample gives some 350,000 distinct CDR3 sequences, 4% of which show up once; approximately 24% is in the top ten. Study outcomes and limitations: Post-booster repertoires contained most primary-vaccination clones again (around 97% CD4, approximately 88% CD8). Highly abundant clonotypes carried over from the bulk population could end up in FACS-sorted repertoires as contaminants.

The TCR originated in a man aged 18 to 30 who received the YFV17D yellow fever vaccine. The sample in question was PBMCs, obtained 5 days after the yellow fever booster vaccination. This chain connects TRBV29-1 to TRBJ2-4; D ambiguous. CDR3 DNA sequence: TGCAGCGTGGACCCACCTCCCCAGTTACTAGCCAAAAACATTCAGTACTTC. This translates into CSVDPPPQLLAKNIQYF.